The T cell receptor (beta chain) under discussion was sequenced for a study of T cell responses to AZD1222 COVID-19 vaccine (dated by TCRdb to the early 2020s). Regarding the complete study: AZD1222 recipients given second doses at about 4 weeks or at about 12 weeks were pooled, since spike-specific TCR depth and breadth were not found to differ between the two schedules. TCR sequencing was performed for roughly 240 trial participants, of whom approximately 200 were given two doses of AZD1222 and about 25 were given two doses of MenACWY control vaccine. Trial participants were enrolled into age subgroups of 18-55, 56-69 and 70-plus years, which contained roughly 150, 30 and 60 TCR-sequenced participants, respectively. Beyond this particular receptor, the publication reports: CD4 TCRs associated with the vaccine covered the entire spike protein, and the dominant responses were in regions 160-218 and 743-854. The 56-69-year group was small, and its depth increase did not reach significance, likely because of low power. Participants were mostly white British and included more females than males, and it was suggested by the authors that clonal diversity may have been underestimated. A significant rise in spike-specific TCR breadth and depth was observed after two AZD1222 doses relative to day 0 and relative to MenACWY recipients. Conclusions about previously exposed vaccinees were limited because only a handful of AZD1222 recipients were SARS-CoV-2 seropositive at baseline. No day 14 peak-response samples were available, so repertoires were characterized only after the peak T cell response. Epitopes outside the regions mutated in the B.1.351 and B.1.1.7 variants were reportedly recognized by nearly half of the unique spike-specific TCRs.

In regard to this clone: Its target antigen remains unknown. No per-base quality is available; no much larger clone lies one base away.

Spanning cysteine to phenylalanine, the CDR3 consists of 12 amino acids. CDR3 DNA only is kept here, 36 bases in frame from base 1. From a lookup of the germline V gene (reference sequence), CDR1 and CDR2 are SGHNT and YYREEE. V loses 0 bases of germline sequence and J loses 5 bases, and the interval between the two ends is 5 bases. The CDR3 regions of human TCRbeta chains were analyzed by immunosequencing. The study's processing was this. TCRs in the repertoires were compared against a reference library of SARS-CoV-2-specific TCRs that had been generated with the MIRA antigen-specificity platform. Breadth meant the fraction of unique TCRs that were SARS-CoV-2-associated, whereas depth meant the fraction of total T cells that were SARS-CoV-2-associated. Using the MIRA data, each spike-specific TCR was assigned both to the spike region to which the TCR was reactive and to a CD4 or CD8 class. Log10-transformed breadth and depth values were compared by one-way ANOVA with Sidak's multiple comparisons tests. This is the immuneACCESS table as TCRdb keeps it, with only in-frame sequences that have V and J called. A part of the clones is gone; compared with another copy, unresolved V genes explain less than half, and the rest is unexplained. V, J and clone size are taken as reported in that table, and D and trimming were inferred from the DNA itself. This sample holds around 130,000 clones; 93% were observed only once. The ten most abundant clones make up 0.91% of the sample.

The label giving this sample's time point can be read as: baseline before first vaccination. Vaccinee samples were obtained from the UK trials COV001 and COV002, which included a single-blind randomized controlled phase 2/3 trial of AZD1222 (ChAdOx1 nCoV-19) in healthy adults. For TCRbeta chain sequencing, PBMC samples were collected from trial participants at day 0 and at day 28 after the second dose. Recombination linked TRBV5-4 to TRBJ1-1; the D gene is not confidently resolved. The receptor's source is an adult in good health. Sequencing used peripheral blood, obtained on day 0 of AZD1222 vaccination. CDR3 region: CASSLGATEAFF. The DNA sequence is given as TGTGCCAGCAGCTTGGGTGCGACTGAAGCTTTCTTT.